Included here is one T cell receptor (beta chain) sequence, with context. The target antigen is unknown. The CDR3 is made up of 14 amino acids. The V gene lost 6 bases and the J gene lost 0 bases, with 11 bases spanning the gap. From germline, CDR1 is SGHAT and CDR2 FQNNGV. Original analysis: Filtering was not the same, since immunoSEQ gave junction-only sequences without quality scores. Clones were read by immunoSEQ multiplex PCR, and TCRdb kept only the in-frame ones, dropping some. The D gene and trimming were derived from the DNA, and the V and J assignments and clone size from that table. Of around 700,000 clones in the sample, approximately 75% are singletons; the top ten hold around 2%. This sample was included in a study of shared clonotypes between healthy human individuals. Regarding the study as a whole: At large depth, rarefaction still showed sorted-subset sequencing to be incomplete.

Sample: memory CD4+ T cells sorted from blood. The subset was: CD45RA-negative fraction. This chain links TRBV11-2 with TRBJ1-1; D call uncertain. The TCR comes from a woman in her 30s in good health. CDR3 nucleotide sequence: TGTGCCAGCAGGATTACAGCAATGAACACTGAAGCTTTCTTT. This sequence encodes CASRITAMNTEAFF.